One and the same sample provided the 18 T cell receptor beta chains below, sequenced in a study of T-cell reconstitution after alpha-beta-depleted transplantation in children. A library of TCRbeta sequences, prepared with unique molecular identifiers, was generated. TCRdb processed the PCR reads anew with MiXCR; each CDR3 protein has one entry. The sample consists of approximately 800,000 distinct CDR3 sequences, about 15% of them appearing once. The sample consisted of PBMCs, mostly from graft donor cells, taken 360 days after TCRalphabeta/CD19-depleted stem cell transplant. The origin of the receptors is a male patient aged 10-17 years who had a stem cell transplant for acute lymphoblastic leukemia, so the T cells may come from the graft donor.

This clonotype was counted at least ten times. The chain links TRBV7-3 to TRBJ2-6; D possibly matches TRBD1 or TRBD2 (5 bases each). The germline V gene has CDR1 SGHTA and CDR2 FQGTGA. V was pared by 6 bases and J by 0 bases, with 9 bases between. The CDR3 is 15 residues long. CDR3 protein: CASSFGGSGANVLTF. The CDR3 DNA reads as TGTGCCAGCAGTTTTGGGGGCTCTGGGGCCAACGTCCTGACTTTC.

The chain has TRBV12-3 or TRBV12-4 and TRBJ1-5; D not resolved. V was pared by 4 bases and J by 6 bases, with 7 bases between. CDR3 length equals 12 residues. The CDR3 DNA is TGTGCCAGCAGTTCCAGGTTTCAGCCCCAGCATTTT. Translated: CASSSRFQPQHF.

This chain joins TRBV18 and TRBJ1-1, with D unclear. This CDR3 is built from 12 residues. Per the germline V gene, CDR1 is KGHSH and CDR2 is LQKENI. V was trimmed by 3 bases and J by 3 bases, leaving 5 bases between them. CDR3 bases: TGTGCCAGCTCACCGGTGGACACTGAAGCTTTCTTT. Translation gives CASSPVDTEAFF.

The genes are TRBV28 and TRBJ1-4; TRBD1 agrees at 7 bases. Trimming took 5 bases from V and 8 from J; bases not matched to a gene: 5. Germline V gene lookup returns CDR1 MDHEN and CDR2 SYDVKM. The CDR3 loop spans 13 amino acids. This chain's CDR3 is CASSGGTVEKLFF. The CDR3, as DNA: TGTGCCAGCAGTGGGGGGACAGTCGAAAAACTGTTTTTT. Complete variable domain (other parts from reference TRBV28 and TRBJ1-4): DVKVTQSSRYLVKRTGEKVFLECVQDMDHENMFWYRQDPGLGLRLIYFSYDVKMKEKGDIPEGYSVSREKKERFSLILESASTNQTSMYLCASSGGTVEKLFFGSGTQLSVL.

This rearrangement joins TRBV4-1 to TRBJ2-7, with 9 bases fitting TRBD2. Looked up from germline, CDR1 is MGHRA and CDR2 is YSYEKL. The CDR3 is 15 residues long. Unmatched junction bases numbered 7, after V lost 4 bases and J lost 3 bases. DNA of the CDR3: TGCGCCAGCAGCCCCATGCCAGCGGGAGGCTACGAGCAGTACTTC. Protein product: CASSPMPAGGYEQYF.

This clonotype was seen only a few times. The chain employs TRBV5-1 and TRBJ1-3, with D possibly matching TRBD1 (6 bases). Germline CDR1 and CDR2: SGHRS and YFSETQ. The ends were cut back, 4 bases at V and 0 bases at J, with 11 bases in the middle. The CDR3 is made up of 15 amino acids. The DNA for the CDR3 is TGCGCCAGCAGCCCTGGACAGACCTCTGGAAACACCATATATTTT. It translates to CASSPGQTSGNTIYF.

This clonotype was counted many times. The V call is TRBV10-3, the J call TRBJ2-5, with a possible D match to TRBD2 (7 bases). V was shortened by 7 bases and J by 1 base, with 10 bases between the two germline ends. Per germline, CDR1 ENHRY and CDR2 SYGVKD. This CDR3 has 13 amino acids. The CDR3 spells CAIKGGVQETQYF. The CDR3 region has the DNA TGTGCCATCAAGGGGGGGGTCCAAGAGACCCAGTACTTC.

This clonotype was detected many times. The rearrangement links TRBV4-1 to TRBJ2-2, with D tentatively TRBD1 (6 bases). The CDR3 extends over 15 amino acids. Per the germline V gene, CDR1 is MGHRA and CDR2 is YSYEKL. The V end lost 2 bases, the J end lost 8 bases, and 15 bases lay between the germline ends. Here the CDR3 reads CASSQRTGLRGELFF. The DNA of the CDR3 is TGCGCCAGCAGCCAACGCACAGGGTTACGGGGGGAGCTGTTTTTT.

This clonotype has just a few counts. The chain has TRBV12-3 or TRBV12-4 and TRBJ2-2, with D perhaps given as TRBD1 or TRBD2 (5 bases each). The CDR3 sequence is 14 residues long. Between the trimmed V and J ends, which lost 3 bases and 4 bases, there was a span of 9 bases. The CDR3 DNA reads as TGTGCCAGCAGTTTCCGGGGCCTCACCGGGGAGCTGTTTTTT. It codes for CASSFRGLTGELFF.

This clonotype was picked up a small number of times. In DNA, the CDR3 is TGCAGTGCTCGACAGGAGCGTTTCTACGAGCAGTACTTC. Translating gives CSARQERFYEQYF. The V call is TRBV20-1, the J call TRBJ2-7, with D perhaps TRBD1 (6 bases). The germline gives CDR1 DFQATT, CDR2 SNEGSKA (reference sequence). Between the trimmed V and J ends, which lost 5 bases and 3 bases, there was a span of 14 bases. This CDR3 region has 13 residues.

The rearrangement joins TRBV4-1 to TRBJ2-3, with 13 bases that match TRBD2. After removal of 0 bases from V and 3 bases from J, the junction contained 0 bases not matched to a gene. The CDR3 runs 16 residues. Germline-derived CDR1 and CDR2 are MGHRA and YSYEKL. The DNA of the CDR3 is TGCGCCAGCAGCCAAGAGGGACTAGCGGGGACAGATACGCAGTATTTT. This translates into CASSQEGLAGTDTQYF.

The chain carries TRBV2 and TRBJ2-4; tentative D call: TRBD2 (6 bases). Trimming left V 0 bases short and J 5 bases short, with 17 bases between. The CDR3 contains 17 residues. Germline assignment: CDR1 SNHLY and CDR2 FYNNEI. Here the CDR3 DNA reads TGTGCCAGCAGTGAAGCGAGGCCGGGTTGGGGGGAAAACATTCAGTACTTC. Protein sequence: CASSEARPGWGENIQYF.

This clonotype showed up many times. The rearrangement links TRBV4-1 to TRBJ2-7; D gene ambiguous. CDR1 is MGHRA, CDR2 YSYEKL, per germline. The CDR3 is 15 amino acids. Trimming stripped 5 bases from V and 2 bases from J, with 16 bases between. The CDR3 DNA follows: TGCGCCAGCAGCTCCCCAGCAGAAGTTACCTACGAGCAGTACTTC. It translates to CASSSPAEVTYEQYF.

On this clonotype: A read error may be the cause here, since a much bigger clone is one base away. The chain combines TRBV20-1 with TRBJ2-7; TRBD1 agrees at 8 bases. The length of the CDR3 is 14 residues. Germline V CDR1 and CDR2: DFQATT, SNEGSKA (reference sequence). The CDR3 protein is CCVPAGTGRDEQYF. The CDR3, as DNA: TGCTGTGTTCCGGCCGGGACAGGTAGGGACGAGCAGTACTTC.

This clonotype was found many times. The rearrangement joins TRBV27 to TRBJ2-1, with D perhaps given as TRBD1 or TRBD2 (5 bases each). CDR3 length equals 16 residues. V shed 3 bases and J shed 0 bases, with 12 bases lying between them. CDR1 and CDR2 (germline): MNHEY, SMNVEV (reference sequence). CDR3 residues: CASSLYGTGSYNEQFF. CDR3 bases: TGTGCCAGCAGTTTGTACGGGACCGGCTCCTACAATGAGCAGTTCTTC.

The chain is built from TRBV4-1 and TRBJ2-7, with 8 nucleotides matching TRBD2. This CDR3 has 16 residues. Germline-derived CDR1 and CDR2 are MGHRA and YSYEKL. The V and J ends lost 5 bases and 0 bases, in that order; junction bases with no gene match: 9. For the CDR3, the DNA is TGCGCCAGCAGCGTAAGCGGGAGCCGAAGCTCCTACGAGCAGTACTTC. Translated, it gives CASSVSGSRSSYEQYF.

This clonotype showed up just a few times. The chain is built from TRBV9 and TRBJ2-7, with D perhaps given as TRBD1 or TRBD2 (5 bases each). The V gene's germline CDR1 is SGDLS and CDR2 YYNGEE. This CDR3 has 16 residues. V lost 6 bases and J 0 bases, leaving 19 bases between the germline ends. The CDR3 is CASTAGARAPSYEQYF. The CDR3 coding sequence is TGTGCCAGCACCGCCGGGGCGCGTGCTCCCTCCTACGAGCAGTACTTC.

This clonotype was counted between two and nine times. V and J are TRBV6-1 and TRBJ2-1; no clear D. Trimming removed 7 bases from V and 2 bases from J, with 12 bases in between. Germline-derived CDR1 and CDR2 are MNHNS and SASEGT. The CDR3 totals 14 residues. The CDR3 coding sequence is TGTGCCAGCATGCAGGAAAGTCCCTACAATGAGCAGTTCTTC. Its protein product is CASMQESPYNEQFF.